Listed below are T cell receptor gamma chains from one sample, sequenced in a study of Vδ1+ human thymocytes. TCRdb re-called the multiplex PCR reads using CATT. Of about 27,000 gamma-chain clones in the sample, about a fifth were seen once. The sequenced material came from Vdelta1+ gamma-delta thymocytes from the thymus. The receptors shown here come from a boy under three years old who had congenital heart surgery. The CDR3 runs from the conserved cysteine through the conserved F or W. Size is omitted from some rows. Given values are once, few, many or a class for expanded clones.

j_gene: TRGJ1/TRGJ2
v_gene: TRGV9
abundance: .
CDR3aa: CALWESRNFYKKLF
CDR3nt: TGTGCCTTGTGGGAGTCCCGAAATTTTTATAAGAAACTCTTT

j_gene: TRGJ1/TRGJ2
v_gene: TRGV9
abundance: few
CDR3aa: CALWERDYKKLF
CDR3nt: TGTGCCTTGTGGGAGAGAGATTATAAGAAACTCTTT

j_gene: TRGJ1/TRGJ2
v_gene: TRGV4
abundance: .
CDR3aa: CATWEKKNYYKKLF
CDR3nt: TGTGCCACCTGGGAGAAGAAGAATTATTATAAGAAACTCTTT

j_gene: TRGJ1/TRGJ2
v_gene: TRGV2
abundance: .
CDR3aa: CATWDETYKKLF
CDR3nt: TGTGCCACCTGGGACGAGACTTATAAGAAACTCTTT

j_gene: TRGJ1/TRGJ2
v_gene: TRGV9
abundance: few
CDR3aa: CTLWELKNYYKKLF
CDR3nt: TGTACCTTGTGGGAGCTCAAGAATTATTATAAGAAACTCTTT

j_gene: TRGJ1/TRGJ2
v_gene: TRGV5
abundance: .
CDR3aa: CATWDRPLRVYYKKLF
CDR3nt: TGTGCCACCTGGGACAGGCCCCTGAGAGTCTATTATAAGAAACTCTTT

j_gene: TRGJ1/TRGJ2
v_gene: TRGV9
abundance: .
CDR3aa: CALWEAGYKKLF
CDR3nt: TGTGCCTTGTGGGAGGCTGGGTATAAGAAACTCTTT

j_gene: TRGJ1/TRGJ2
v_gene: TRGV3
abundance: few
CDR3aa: CATWDVRLPDRKLF
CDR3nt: TGTGCCACCTGGGACGTAAGACTGCCTGACCGGAAACTCTTT

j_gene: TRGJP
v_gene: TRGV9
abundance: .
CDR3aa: CALWEVWLGKKIKVF
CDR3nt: TGTGCCTTGTGGGAGGTGTGGTTGGGCAAAAAAATCAAGGTATTT

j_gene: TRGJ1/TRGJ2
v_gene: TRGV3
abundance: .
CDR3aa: CATWPSVYYKKLF
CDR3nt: TGTGCCACCTGGCCATCTGTGTATTATAAGAAACTCTTT

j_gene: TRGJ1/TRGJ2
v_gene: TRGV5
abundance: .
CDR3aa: CATWDQHQNRKLF
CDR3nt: TGTGCCACCTGGGACCAGCACCAAAATAGGAAACTCTTT

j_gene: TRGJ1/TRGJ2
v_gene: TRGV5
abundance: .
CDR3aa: CATWDRQCKKLF
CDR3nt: TGTGCCACCTGGGACAGGCAGTGTAAGAAACTCTTT

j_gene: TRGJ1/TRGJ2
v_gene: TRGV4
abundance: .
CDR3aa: CATWDGPSQYKKLF
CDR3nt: TGTGCCACCTGGGATGGGCCGAGTCAATATAAGAAACTCTTT

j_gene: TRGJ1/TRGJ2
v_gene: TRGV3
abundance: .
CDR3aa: CATWDRSRSYYKKLF
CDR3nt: TGTGCCACCTGGGACAGGTCAAGGAGTTATTATAAGAAACTCTTT

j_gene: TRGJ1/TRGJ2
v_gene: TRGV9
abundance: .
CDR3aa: CALWEVPLKKLF
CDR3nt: TGTGCCTTGTGGGAGGTCCCCCTTAAGAAACTCTTT

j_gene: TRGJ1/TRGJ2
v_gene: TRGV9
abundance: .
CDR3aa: CAFLREDYYKKLF
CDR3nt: TGTGCCTTCCTCCGTGAGGATTATTATAAGAAACTCTTT

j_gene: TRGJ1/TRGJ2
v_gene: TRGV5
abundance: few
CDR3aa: CATWDRLLDKKLF
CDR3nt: TGTGCCACCTGGGACAGGCTTTTGGATAAGAAACTCTTT

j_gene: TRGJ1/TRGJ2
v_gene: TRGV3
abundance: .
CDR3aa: CATWDRYGYKKLF
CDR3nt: TGTGCCACCTGGGACAGATATGGCTATAAGAAACTCTTT

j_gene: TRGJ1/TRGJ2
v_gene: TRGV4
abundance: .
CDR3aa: CATWDGPIKKLF
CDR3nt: TGTGCCACCTGGGATGGGCCGATCAAGAAACTCTTT

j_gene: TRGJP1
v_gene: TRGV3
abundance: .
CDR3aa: CATWDRPRWFKIF
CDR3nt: TGTGCCACCTGGGACAGGCCGCGTTGGTTCAAGATATTT

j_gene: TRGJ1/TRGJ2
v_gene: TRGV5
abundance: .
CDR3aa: CATWDRASSNLNYKKLF
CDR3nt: TGTGCCACCTGGGACAGGGCCTCCAGCAACCTTAATTATAAGAAACTCTTT

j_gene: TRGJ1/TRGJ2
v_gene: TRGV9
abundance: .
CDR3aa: CALWEVDYYKKLF
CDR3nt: TGTGCCTTGTGGGAGGTTGACTATTATAAGAAACTCTTT